The subject of this entry is one T cell receptor (beta chain). Original handling: Amplification of reference gene primers was used by the study to estimate nucleated cell counts. Profiled with immunoSEQ multiplex PCR; TCRdb holds only in-frame clones, not every one. From that table come the V and J calls and clone size; the DNA was used to work out D and trimming. The sample records under 300,000 clones, around 85% being singletons. Germline V lookup: CDR1 KGHSH, CDR2 LQKENI. This CDR3 contains 14 residues. With V trimmed by 3 bases and J by 9 bases, 6 bases remained unmatched. The sample belongs to a study of blood T cell repertoires in COVID-19. As for the study in general: Italy, Spain and the United States were the sources of the convalescent and acute COVID-19 samples.

The sequenced sample was peripheral blood. The TCR comes from a woman aged 30 to 39 with COVID-19, enrolled during active disease. This rearrangement joins TRBV18 to TRBJ1-5, with TRBD1 matching 9 bases. CDR3 sequence: CASSPTGGTPPQHF. CDR3 sequence (DNA): TGTGCCAGCTCACCGACAGGGGGGACCCCGCCCCAGCATTTT.